This T cell receptor (beta chain) was documented in a study of OX40 agonist ivuxolimab in advanced cancers. For the wider study: Ivuxolimab was a fully human IgG2 agonistic monoclonal antibody targeting the costimulatory receptor OX40 (CD134). Peripheral TCRbeta sequencing was intended to test whether TCR sequence diversity was altered and clonal T-cell expansion was caused by ivuxolimab. Three dose-escalation patients achieved partial responses, one with hepatocellular carcinoma and two with cutaneous melanoma. The dose-escalation cohort was 80% to 90% male with a mean age of about 58 years, ranging from roughly 23 to 80. Among the 52 dose-escalation patients, some 19 had hepatocellular carcinoma, approximately 15 melanoma, 9 renal cell carcinoma and 9 head and neck cancer. Prior anti-PD-1, anti-PD-L1 or anti-CTLA-4 therapy was permitted, and checkpoint inhibitors had been received by around 39% of dose-escalation patients. Intravenous ivuxolimab was administered to patients every 2 weeks at six dose levels: 0.01, 0.1, 0.3, 1.5, 3 and 10 mg/kg. The paper covers the monotherapy dose-escalation part of the phase I ivuxolimab trial, which included N ≈ 57 patients. Study-level results and caveats: Which antigens the clonally expanded peripheral T cells were specific for was not determined. Partial responders in the 0.1-3.0 mg/kg groups had among the lowest normalized peripheral clonal expansion, especially among CD8+ T cells. Low levels of normalized T-cell clonal expansion were also seen in some patients who did not respond. After ivuxolimab, CD8+ T cells had more expanded clones than CD4+ T cells on average. Clonal expansion of both CD4+ and CD8+ blood T cells was observed from baseline to week 6 at doses 0.1 to 3.0 mg/kg.

The trial excluded patients who had a history of autoimmune disease or who were on systemic immunosuppression. Peripheral blood for TCR sequencing was collected from all dose cohorts at baseline, on cycle 4 day 1, and on cycle 7 day 1. The samples were taken from a phase I, first-in-human, multicenter, open-label dose-escalation trial of ivuxolimab. The trial enrolled adults with locally advanced or metastatic head and neck squamous cell, hepatocellular, melanoma or renal cell carcinoma. Before TCR sequencing, CD4+ T cells and CD8+ T cells were sorted from peripheral blood as separate populations. The CDR3 holds 15 amino acids from the cysteine to the phenylalanine. Only the CDR3 part of the read is kept: 45 bases, read in frame from the first base. V is cut by 0 bases and J by 4 bases, and the space between the germline ends is 9 bases. Reading the germline V gene gives CDR1 ENHRY and CDR2 SYGVKD.

Worth noting for this clone: The target of this receptor is not known. Base qualities are not at hand, and no much larger clone is one base apart.

For sequencing of the TCRbeta CDR3 region, genomic DNA was extracted from the sorted cells. The immunoSEQ Assay was used for sequencing of TCRbeta CDR3 regions. The source is immuneACCESS, and TCRdb retained only in-frame sequences with V and J called. Part of the clones is not carried over; for the studies checked, unresolved V genes explain less than half of this, and the remainder is unexplained. This sample lists some 120,000 clones; around 93% were detected once. 0.7% to 0.85% of the sample comes from the top ten. This clonotype was sampled from an adult with an advanced solid tumor such as melanoma, head and neck, liver or kidney cancer. Here the chain combines TRBV10-3 and TRBJ2-2; a confident D gene designation cannot be given. Here the sequenced sample was CD4+ or CD8+ T cells sorted from blood, taken in a trial of the OX40 agonist ivuxolimab. The CDR3 here reads CAISESKSFTGELFF. The DNA sequence reads TGTGCCATCAGTGAGTCGAAGTCTTTCACCGGGGAGCTGTTTTTT.